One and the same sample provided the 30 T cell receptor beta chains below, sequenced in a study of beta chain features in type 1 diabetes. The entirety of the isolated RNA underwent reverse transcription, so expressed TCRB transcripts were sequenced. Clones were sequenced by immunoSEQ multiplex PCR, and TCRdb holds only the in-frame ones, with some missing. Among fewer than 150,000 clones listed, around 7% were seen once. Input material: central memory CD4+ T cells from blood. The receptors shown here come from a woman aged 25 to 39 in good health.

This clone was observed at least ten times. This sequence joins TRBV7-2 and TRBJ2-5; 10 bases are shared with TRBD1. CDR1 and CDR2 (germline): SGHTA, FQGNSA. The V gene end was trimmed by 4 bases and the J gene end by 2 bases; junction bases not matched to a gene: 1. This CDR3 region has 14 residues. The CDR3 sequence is CASSWDRGQETQYF. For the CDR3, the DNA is TGTGCCAGCAGCTGGGACAGGGGTCAAGAGACCCAGTACTTC.

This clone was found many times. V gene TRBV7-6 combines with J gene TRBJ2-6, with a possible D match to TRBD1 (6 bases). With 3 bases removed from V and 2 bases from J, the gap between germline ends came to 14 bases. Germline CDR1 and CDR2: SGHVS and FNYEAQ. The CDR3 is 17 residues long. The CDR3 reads CASSFNTRGAGANVLTF. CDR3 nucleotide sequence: TGTGCCAGCAGCTTCAACACCAGGGGTGCTGGGGCCAACGTCCTGACTTTC. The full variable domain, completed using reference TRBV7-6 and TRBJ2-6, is GAGVSQSPRYKVTKRGQDVALRCDPISGHVSLYWYRQALGQGPEFLTYFNYEAQQDKSGLPNDRFSAERPEGSISTLTIQRTEQRDSAMYRCASSFNTRGAGANVLTFGAGSRLTVL.

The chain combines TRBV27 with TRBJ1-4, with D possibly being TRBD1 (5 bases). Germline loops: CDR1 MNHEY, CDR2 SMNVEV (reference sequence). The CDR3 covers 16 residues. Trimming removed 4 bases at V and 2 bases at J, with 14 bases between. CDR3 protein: CASSSFTGLTNEKLFF. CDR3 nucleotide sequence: TGTGCCAGCAGTTCATTTACAGGTTTGACTAATGAAAAACTGTTTTTT. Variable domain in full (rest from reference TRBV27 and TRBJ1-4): EAQVTQNPRYLITVTGKKLTVTCSQNMNHEYMSWYRQDPGLGLRQIYYSMNVEVTDKGDVPEGYKVSRKEKRNFPLILESPSPNQTSLYFCASSSFTGLTNEKLFFGSGTQLSVL.

CDR3 DNA sequence: TGTGCCAGCAGCTTAGGAGGTAGCGGGAGTTGGAGTGAGCAGTTCTTC. Amino acids: CASSLGGSGSWSEQFF. The chain links TRBV7-9 to TRBJ2-1; 9 bases are shared with TRBD2. Germline assignment: CDR1 SEHNR and CDR2 FQNEAQ (reference sequence). Losses at the gene ends were 1 base for V and 9 bases for J; bases not matched to a gene: 10. CDR3 length equals 16 residues. Combining the CDR3 with reference TRBV7-9 and TRBJ2-1 gives the whole variable domain DTGVSQNPRHKITKRGQNVTFRCDPISEHNRLYWYRQTLGQGPEFLTYFQNEAQLEKSRLLSDRFSAERPKGSFSTLEIQRTEQGDSAMYLCASSLGGSGSWSEQFFGPGTRLTVL.

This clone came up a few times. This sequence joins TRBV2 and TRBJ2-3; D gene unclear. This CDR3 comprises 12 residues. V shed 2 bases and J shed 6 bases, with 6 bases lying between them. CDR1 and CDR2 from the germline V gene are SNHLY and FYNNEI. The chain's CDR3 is CASSEQSDTQYF. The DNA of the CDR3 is TGTGCCAGCAGTGAACAGTCGGATACGCAGTATTTT.

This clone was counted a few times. The CDR3 is CASSLGFRGRSTNEKLFF. The CDR3 DNA reads as TGCGCCAGCAGCTTGGGGTTCAGGGGCCGATCAACTAATGAAAAACTGTTTTTT. The rearrangement joins TRBV5-1 to TRBJ1-4; tentative D call: TRBD1 (6 bases). This CDR3 comprises 18 residues. Germline CDR1 reads SGHRS; CDR2 reads YFSETQ. The V and J ends lost 0 bases and 0 bases respectively, with 15 bases between them.

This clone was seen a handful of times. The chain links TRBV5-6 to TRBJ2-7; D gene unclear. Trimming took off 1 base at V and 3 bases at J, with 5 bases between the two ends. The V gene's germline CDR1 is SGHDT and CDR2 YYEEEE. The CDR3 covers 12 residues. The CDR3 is CASSLPGYEQYF. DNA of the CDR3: TGTGCCAGCAGCTTGCCCGGCTACGAGCAGTACTTC.

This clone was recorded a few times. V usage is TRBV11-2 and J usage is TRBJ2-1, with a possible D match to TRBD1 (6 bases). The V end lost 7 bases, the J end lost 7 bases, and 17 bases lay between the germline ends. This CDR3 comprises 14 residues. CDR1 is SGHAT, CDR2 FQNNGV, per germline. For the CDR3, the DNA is TGTGCCAGCACCCGTGGGACACGGTTTAATGAGCAGTTCTTC. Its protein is CASTRGTRFNEQFF.

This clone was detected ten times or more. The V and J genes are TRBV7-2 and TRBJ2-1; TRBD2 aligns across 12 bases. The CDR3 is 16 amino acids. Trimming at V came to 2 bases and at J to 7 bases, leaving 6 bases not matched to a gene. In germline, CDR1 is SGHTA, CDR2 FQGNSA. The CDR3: CASSLIPTSGRNEQFF. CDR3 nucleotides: TGTGCCAGCAGCTTAATTCCGACTAGCGGGAGAAATGAGCAGTTCTTC.

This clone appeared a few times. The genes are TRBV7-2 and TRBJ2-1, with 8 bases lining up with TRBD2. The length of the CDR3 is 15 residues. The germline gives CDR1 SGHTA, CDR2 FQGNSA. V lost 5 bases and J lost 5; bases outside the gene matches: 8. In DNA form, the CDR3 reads TGTGCCAGCAGCCCGACCCCGGGACTAGACAATGAGCAGTTCTTC. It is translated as CASSPTPGLDNEQFF.

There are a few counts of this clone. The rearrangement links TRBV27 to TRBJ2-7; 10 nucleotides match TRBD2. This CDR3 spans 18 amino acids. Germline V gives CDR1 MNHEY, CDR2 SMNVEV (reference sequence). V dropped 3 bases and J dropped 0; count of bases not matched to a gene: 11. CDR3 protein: CASSLKASGRGGSYEQYF. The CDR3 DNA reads TGTGCCAGCAGTTTGAAGGCTAGCGGGAGAGGCGGCTCCTACGAGCAGTACTTC.

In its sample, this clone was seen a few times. The CDR3 DNA is TGTGCCTCCAGGGGCCCCGGACTCACTCCAAACATTCAGTACTTC. It yields the protein CASRGPGLTPNIQYF. The gene calls are TRBV7-2 and TRBJ2-4; D is possibly TRBD1 (6 bases). V was clipped by 11 bases and J by 6 bases, with 23 bases between them. This CDR3 has 15 residues. Germline-derived CDR1 and CDR2 are SGHTA and FQGNSA.

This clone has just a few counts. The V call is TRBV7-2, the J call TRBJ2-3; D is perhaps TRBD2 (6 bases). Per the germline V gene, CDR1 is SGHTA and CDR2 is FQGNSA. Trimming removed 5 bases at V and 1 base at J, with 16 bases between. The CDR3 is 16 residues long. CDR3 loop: CASSPRTTWGTDTQYF. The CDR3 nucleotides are TGTGCCAGCAGCCCAAGGACTACCTGGGGCACAGATACGCAGTATTTT.

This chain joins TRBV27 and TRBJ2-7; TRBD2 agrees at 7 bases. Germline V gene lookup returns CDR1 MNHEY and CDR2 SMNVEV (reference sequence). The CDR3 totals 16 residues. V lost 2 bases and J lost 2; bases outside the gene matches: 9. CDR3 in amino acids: CASSLGPSGGTYEQYF. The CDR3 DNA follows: TGTGCCAGCAGTTTAGGTCCTAGCGGAGGGACCTACGAGCAGTACTTC.

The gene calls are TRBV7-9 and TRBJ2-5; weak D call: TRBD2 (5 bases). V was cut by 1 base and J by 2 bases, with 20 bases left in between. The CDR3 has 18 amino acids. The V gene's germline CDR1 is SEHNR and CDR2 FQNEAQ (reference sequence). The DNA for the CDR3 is TGTGCCAGCAGCTTAGGCAAAGCTGCCTGGAGGCAGCAAGAGACCCAGTACTTC. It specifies CASSLGKAAWRQQETQYF.

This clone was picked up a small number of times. CDR3 bases: TGTGCCAGCAGTGACAGGTCTGGGGCCAACGTCCTGACTTTC. Its protein product is CASSDRSGANVLTF. J is TRBJ2-6 and V is TRBV2; D is unresolved. Germline CDR1 reads SNHLY; CDR2 reads FYNNEI. Trimming pared 3 bases from V and 1 base from J, leaving 4 bases between. The CDR3 sequence is 14 residues long.

CDR3 coding DNA: TGTGCCAGCTCACCAAGTGACAGGAGGATCTATGGCTACACCTTC. Amino acids: CASSPSDRRIYGYTF. The V gene is TRBV18, the J gene TRBJ1-2, with D tentatively TRBD1 (6 bases). The CDR3 runs 15 residues. Germline V gene sequence: CDR1 KGHSH, CDR2 LQKENI. Trimming shortened V by 2 bases and J by 4 bases, and 14 bases separated the two germline ends.

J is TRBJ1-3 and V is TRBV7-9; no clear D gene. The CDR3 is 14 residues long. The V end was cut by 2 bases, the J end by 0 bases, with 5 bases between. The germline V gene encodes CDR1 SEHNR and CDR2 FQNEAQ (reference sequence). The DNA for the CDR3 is TGTGCCAGCAGCTTACCCTTCTCTGGAAACACCATATATTTT. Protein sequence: CASSLPFSGNTIYF. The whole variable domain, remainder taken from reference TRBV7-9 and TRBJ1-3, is DTGVSQNPRHKITKRGQNVTFRCDPISEHNRLYWYRQTLGQGPEFLTYFQNEAQLEKSRLLSDRFSAERPKGSFSTLEIQRTEQGDSAMYLCASSLPFSGNTIYFGEGSWLTVV.

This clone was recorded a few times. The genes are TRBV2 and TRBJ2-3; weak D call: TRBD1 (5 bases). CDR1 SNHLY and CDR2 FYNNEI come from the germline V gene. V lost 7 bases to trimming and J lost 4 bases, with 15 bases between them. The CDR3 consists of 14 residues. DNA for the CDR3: TGTGCCAGCATAGACAGTCCGTCCGCAGATACGCAGTATTTT. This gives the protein CASIDSPSADTQYF.

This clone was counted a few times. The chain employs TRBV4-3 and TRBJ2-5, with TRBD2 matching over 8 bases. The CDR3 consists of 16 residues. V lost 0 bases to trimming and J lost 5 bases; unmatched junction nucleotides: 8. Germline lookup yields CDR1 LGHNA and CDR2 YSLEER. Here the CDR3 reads CASSQEGGRPWETQYF. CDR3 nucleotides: TGCGCCAGCAGCCAAGAGGGCGGGAGGCCTTGGGAGACCCAGTACTTC.

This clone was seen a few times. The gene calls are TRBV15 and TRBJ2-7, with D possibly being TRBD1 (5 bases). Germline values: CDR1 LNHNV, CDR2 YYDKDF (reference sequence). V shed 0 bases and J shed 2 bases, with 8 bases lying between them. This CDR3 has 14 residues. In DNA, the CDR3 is TGTGCCACCAGCAGAGATACAGGACCCTACGAGCAGTACTTC. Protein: CATSRDTGPYEQYF.

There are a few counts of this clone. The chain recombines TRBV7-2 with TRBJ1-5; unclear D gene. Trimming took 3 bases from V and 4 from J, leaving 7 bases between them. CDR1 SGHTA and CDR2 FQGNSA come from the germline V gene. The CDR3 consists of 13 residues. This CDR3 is CASSFIQNQPQHF. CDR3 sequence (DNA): TGTGCCAGCAGCTTTATCCAGAATCAGCCCCAGCATTTT.

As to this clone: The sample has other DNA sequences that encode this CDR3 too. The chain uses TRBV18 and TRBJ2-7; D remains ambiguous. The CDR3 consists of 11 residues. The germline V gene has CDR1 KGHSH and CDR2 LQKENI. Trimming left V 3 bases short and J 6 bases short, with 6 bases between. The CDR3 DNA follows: TGTGCCAGCTCACCGGAGTCCGAGCAGTACTTC. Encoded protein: CASSPESEQYF.

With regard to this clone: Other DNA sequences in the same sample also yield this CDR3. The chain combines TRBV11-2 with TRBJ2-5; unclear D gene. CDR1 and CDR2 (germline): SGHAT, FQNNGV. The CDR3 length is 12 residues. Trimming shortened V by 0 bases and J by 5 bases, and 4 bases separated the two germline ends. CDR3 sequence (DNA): TGTGCCAGCAGCTTAGATCGTGAGACCCAGTACTTC. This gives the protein CASSLDRETQYF.

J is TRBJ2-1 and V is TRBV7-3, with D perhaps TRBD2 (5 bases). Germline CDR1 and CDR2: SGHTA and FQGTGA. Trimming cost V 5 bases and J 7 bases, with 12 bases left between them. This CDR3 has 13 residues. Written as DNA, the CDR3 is TGTGCCAGCAGCCTACGGGAAGAGAATGAGCAGTTCTTC. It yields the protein CASSLREENEQFF.

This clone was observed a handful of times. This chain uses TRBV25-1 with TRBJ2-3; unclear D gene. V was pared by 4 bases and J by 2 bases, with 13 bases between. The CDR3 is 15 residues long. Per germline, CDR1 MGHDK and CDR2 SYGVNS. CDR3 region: CASSGSLGHTDTQYF. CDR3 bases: TGTGCCAGCAGTGGGTCCCTGGGCCACACAGATACGCAGTATTTT.

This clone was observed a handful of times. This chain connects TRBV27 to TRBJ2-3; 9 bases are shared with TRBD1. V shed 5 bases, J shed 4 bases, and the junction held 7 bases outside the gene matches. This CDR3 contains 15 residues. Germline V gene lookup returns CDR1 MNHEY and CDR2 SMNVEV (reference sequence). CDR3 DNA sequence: TGTGCCAGCAGTGAAATACAGGGGGCAGCAGATACGCAGTATTTT. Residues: CASSEIQGAADTQYF.

The CDR3 reads CAWNRANEAFF. CDR3 bases: TGTGCCTGGAACAGGGCGAATGAAGCTTTCTTT. This rearrangement joins TRBV30 to TRBJ1-1, with D possibly matching TRBD1 (6 bases). Germline V lookup: CDR1 GTSNPN, CDR2 SVGIG (reference sequence). This CDR3 region has 11 residues. Trimming cost V 4 bases and J 7 bases, with 10 bases left between them. The full variable domain, its missing parts supplied by reference TRBV30 and TRBJ1-1, is SQTIHQWPATLVQPVGSPLSLECTVEGTSNPNLYWYRQAAGRGLQLLFYSVGIGQISSEVPQNLSASRPQDRQFILSSKKLLLSDSGFYLCAWNRANEAFFGQGTRLTVV.

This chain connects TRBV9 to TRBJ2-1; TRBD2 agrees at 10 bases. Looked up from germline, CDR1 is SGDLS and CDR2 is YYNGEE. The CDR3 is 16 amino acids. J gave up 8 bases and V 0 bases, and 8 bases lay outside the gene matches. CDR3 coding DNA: TGTGCCAGCAGCGTAGGTGGGCTAGCGGGAGTCGATGAGCAGTTCTTC. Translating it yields CASSVGGLAGVDEQFF.

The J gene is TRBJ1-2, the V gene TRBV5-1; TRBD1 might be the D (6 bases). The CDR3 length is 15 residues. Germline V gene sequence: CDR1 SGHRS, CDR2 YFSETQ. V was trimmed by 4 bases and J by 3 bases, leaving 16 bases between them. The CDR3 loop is CASSAPEQGDYGYTF. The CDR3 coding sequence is TGCGCCAGCAGCGCCCCCGAACAGGGAGACTATGGCTACACCTTC.